This TCR beta chain was sequenced in a study of blood T cell repertoires in COVID-19. Study-level background: Samples came from the United States, Italy and Spain, spanning acute and convalescent COVID-19. In each case, the material was cDNA or gDNA derived from T cells, B-cell-depleted T cells, or PBMCs.

Study processing details: Estimation of nucleated cell counts was performed using reference gene primer amplification. TCRdb's table, derived via immunoSEQ multiplex PCR, lists solely in-frame clones and lacks some. V and J calls and clone size are given by that table; D and trimming were obtained from the DNA. Of tens of thousands of clones in the sample, 88% were seen once. CDR1 is LNHDA and CDR2 is SQIVND in the germline V gene (reference sequence). The CDR3 has 14 residues. V lost 9 bases and J 7 bases, leaving 21 bases between the germline ends. The J gene is TRBJ1-1, the V gene TRBV19, with D possibly TRBD1 on 5 matching bases. The sample consisted of peripheral blood. This receptor was obtained from a human donor in a cohort sampled during active COVID-19. CDR3 coding DNA: TGTGCCAGCTACACCATACCGCAGGGTGTTGAAGCTTTCTTT. This codes for CASYTIPQGVEAFF.